Below are 7 T cell receptor beta chains sequenced from a single sample in a study of post-analysis software for immune sequencing data (dated by TCRdb to between 2014 and 2017). Points the paper makes about the study in general: Patients showed significantly higher frequencies than controls for roughly five TRBV segments, among them TRBV5-6, TRBV5-1 and TRBV20-1.

For these receptors, no antigen is known. Receptors were amplified or captured by PCR. For sequencing, an Illumina HiSeq 2500 was employed. Unique molecular identifiers were incorporated into TCR beta cDNA libraries to reduce PCR and sequencing biases. The raw public data were reprocessed by TCRdb itself: fastp quality trimming at Q25, MiXCR clonotype calling, in-frame beta chains only. Rows with one shared CDR3 protein collapse into an entry with the most common genes and DNA. For this sample there are 600,000 to 750,000 distinct CDR3 sequences; approximately 60% appear just once. Around 11% of the sample is in the top ten clones. What was sequenced was blood. These receptors were collected from a girl aged 2 to 10 with multiple sclerosis.

This clonotype was picked up a small number of times. The rearrangement joins TRBV7-9 to TRBJ2-7; a possible D gene is TRBD1 (6 bases). The ends were cut back, 3 bases at V and 6 bases at J, with 9 bases in the middle. The CDR3 spans 12 residues. From germline, CDR1 is SEHNR and CDR2 FQNEAQ (reference sequence). DNA of the CDR3: TGTGCCAGCAGCTTCAGGGGAGCCGAGCAGTACTTC. It codes for CASSFRGAEQYF.

J is TRBJ1-1 and V is TRBV7-6; possibly TRBD1 for D (5 bases). The CDR3 has 16 residues. V lost 5 bases, J lost 5 bases, and 21 bases lay in between. Germline V CDR1 and CDR2: SGHVS, FNYEAQ. CDR3 in amino acids: CASSPVGRGPKTEAFF. In DNA form, the CDR3 reads TGTGCCAGCAGCCCGGTGGGGCGTGGACCGAAGACTGAAGCTTTCTTT.

This chain uses TRBV12-3 or TRBV12-4 with TRBJ2-3; D might be TRBD2 (5 bases). The V and J ends lost 7 bases and 13 bases respectively, with 27 bases between them. There are 15 residues in the CDR3. CDR3 sequence: CASIVETSSTDAEYF. The CDR3 region has the DNA TGTGCCAGCATAGTTGAGACGTCTAGCACAGATGCGGAGTATTTT.

The genes are TRBV9 and TRBJ2-7; weak D call: TRBD1 (5 bases). The CDR3 has 16 residues. CDR1 is SGDLS, CDR2 YYNGEE, per germline. The ends were cut back, 4 bases at V and 1 base at J, with 18 bases in the middle. The CDR3 loop is CASSSNPRQPSYEQYF. CDR3 bases: TGTGCCAGCAGCTCCAACCCCCGACAGCCATCCTACGAGCAGTACTTC.

This chain uses TRBV20-1 with TRBJ2-7, with D hard to call. V was pared by 1 base and J by 2 bases, with 9 bases between. Germline loops: CDR1 DFQATT, CDR2 SNEGSKA (reference sequence). This CDR3 is 13 amino acids long. For the CDR3, the DNA is TGCAGTGCTAGAGCTGACGATACCTACGAGCAGTACTTC. Its protein is CSARADDTYEQYF.

This clonotype was found once. The genes are TRBV15 and TRBJ1-2; no firm D call. The CDR3 totals 14 residues. V was pared by 4 bases and J by 1 base, with 10 bases between. The germline gives CDR1 LNHNV, CDR2 YYDKDF (reference sequence). CDR3: CATSITGLNYGYTF. In nucleotides, the CDR3 is TGTGCCACCAGCATTACGGGCCTTAACTATGGCTACACCTTC.

The V call is TRBV20-1, the J call TRBJ1-5, with a weak D call TRBD1 (5 bases). The germline V gene encodes CDR1 DFQATT and CDR2 SNEGSKA (reference sequence). The CDR3 is 13 amino acids. V was pared by 6 bases and J by 3 bases, with 12 bases between. Written as DNA, the CDR3 is TGCAGTGCCCCAGACAGTTCCAATCAGCCCCAGCATTTT. This translates into CSAPDSSNQPQHF.